One and the same sample provided the 10 T cell receptor beta chains below, sequenced in a study of blood T cells in healthy people across ages. A second PCR, run for roughly 7 to 12 cycles, used a sample-barcoded 5' primer plus a J-beta primer mix. MiXCR, applied by TCRdb to the 5' RACE reads, yields one record per CDR3 protein. The repertoire has about 640,000 distinct CDR3 sequences, 35% to 50% of them found once; the top ten carry approximately 29%. What was sequenced was blood. These receptors originate from a man older than 75 in good health.

The chain employs TRBV2 and TRBJ2-1; 8 bases are a match to TRBD1. With 8 bases clipped from V and 6 bases from J, the junction kept 9 bases outside the gene matches. Germline V gives CDR1 SNHLY, CDR2 FYNNEI. The CDR3 length is 14 residues. The CDR3 reads CASSEDRVGNEQFF. In DNA, the CDR3 is TGTGCCAGCTCTGAGGACAGGGTAGGCAATGAGCAGTTCTTC. Full variable domain (missing parts from reference TRBV2 and TRBJ2-1): EPEVTQTPSHQVTQMGQEVILRCVPISNHLYFYWYRQILGQKVEFLVSFYNNEISEKSEIFDDQFSVERPDGSNFTLKIRSTKLEDSAMYFCASSEDRVGNEQFFGPGTRLTVL.

The CDR3: CSASRETVLIEGYTF. DNA of the CDR3: TGCAGTGCTAGTAGGGAGACAGTCCTAATTGAAGGCTACACCTTC. The V gene is TRBV20-1, the J gene TRBJ1-2, with a tentative D call TRBD1 (5 bases). In germline, CDR1 is DFQATT, CDR2 SNEGSKA (reference sequence). This CDR3 spans 15 amino acids. V was trimmed by 3 bases and J by 8 bases, leaving 22 bases between them.

This clonotype has only a few counts. The genes are TRBV29-1 and TRBJ2-1, with TRBD1 as a possible D gene (5 bases). This CDR3 is built from 12 residues. Germline lookup yields CDR1 SQVTM and CDR2 ANQGSEA. Trimming stripped 7 bases from V and 4 bases from J, with 11 bases between. CDR3 in amino acids: CSAHDSYNEQFF. Here the CDR3 DNA reads TGCAGCGCCCATGACAGTTACAATGAGCAGTTCTTC.

The gene calls are TRBV7-2 and TRBJ2-4; 7 bases are shared with TRBD1. CDR3 length: 18 residues. Germline CDR1 reads SGHTA; CDR2 reads FQGNSA. V trimming: 11 bases; J trimming: 0 bases; junction bases outside the gene matches: 19. The CDR3 reads CAGTVPGAVLLAKNIQYF. DNA for the CDR3: TGTGCCGGGACAGTGCCGGGCGCTGTCCTCTTAGCCAAAAACATTCAGTACTTC.

The table lists this clonotype with a few counts. The chain is built from TRBV7-9 and TRBJ2-3; 14 bases agree with TRBD2. CDR1 and CDR2 from the germline V gene are SEHNR and FQNEAQ (reference sequence). V was pared by 4 bases and J by 13 bases, with 7 bases of the junction left unmatched. This CDR3 has 14 amino acids. The CDR3 is CASSSTGTSGRKYF. CDR3 sequence (DNA): TGTGCCAGCAGCTCAACCGGGACTAGCGGGAGAAAGTATTTT.

The chain employs TRBV6-6 and TRBJ2-3; D gene uncertain. The CDR3 spans 15 residues. V lost 3 bases, J lost 0 bases, and 10 bases lay in between. Per the germline V gene, CDR1 is MNHNY and CDR2 is SVGAGI (reference sequence). CDR3 sequence: CASSYLGTSTDTQYF. The CDR3 DNA sequence: TGTGCCAGCAGTTATTTAGGTACTAGCACAGATACGCAGTATTTT.

V usage is TRBV7-9 and J usage is TRBJ2-1; unclear D gene. The germline V gene has CDR1 SEHNR and CDR2 FQNEAQ (reference sequence). V lost 0 bases and J lost 4, with 4 bases in between. This CDR3 has 13 amino acids. For the CDR3, the DNA is TGTGCCAGCAGCTTAGCGTATTACAATGAGCAGTTCTTC. Its protein product is CASSLAYYNEQFF. The whole variable domain, filled in from reference TRBV7-9 and TRBJ2-1, reads DTGVSQNPRHKITKRGQNVTFRCDPISEHNRLYWYRQTLGQGPEFLTYFQNEAQLEKSRLLSDRFSAERPKGSFSTLEIQRTEQGDSAMYLCASSLAYYNEQFFGPGTRLTVL.

The chain combines TRBV5-1 with TRBJ2-2; 9 bases agree with TRBD1. Germline V gene data show CDR1 as SGHRS and CDR2 as YFSETQ. This CDR3 comprises 15 residues. V trimming: 5 bases; J trimming: 3 bases; junction bases outside the gene matches: 5. The CDR3 reads CASRQRQGDTGELFF. CDR3 nucleotides: TGCGCCAGCAGACAAAGACAGGGGGACACCGGGGAGCTGTTTTTT. Combining the CDR3 with reference TRBV5-1 and TRBJ2-2 gives the whole variable domain KAGVTQTPRYLIKTRGQQVTLSCSPISGHRSVSWYQQTPGQGLQFLFEYFSETQRNKGNFPGRFSGRQFSNSRSEMNVSTLELGDSALYLCASRQRQGDTGELFFGEGSRLTVL.

The rearrangement links TRBV20-1 to TRBJ2-5; unclear D gene. CDR1 is DFQATT, CDR2 SNEGSKA, per germline (reference sequence). The CDR3 sequence is 13 residues long. V was trimmed by 1 base and J by 3 bases, leaving 9 bases between them. The CDR3 sequence is CSARAGFEETQYF. DNA for the CDR3: TGCAGTGCTAGAGCTGGGTTTGAAGAGACCCAGTACTTC.

The chain joins TRBV7-2 to TRBJ2-5; D is undetermined. With 5 bases removed from V and 1 base from J, the gap between germline ends came to 11 bases. CDR3 size: 14 residues. Germline CDR1 and CDR2: SGHTA and FQGNSA. The CDR3 nucleotides read TGTGCCAGCAGCGTAGAGAGGCCCCAAGAGACCCAGTACTTC. As protein: CASSVERPQETQYF.